The rows below give T cell receptor beta chains drawn from one sample of a study of Ad26.COV2.S vaccination and SARS-CoV-2 variants. Clones were read by immunoSEQ multiplex PCR, and TCRdb kept only the in-frame ones, dropping some. The table shows about 400,000 clones, with approximately 83% occurring only once. This sample comprised peripheral blood, obtained in a trial of Ad26.COV2.S vaccine versus placebo. The receptors originated from a person between 18 and 65 years old who received the Ad26.COV2.S COVID-19 vaccine or a placebo. Both conserved end residues are part of each CDR3. D genes are given only for firm matches. Size values are once, few and many counts, or a class for expanded clones, and some rows have none.

size | J | D | V | DNA | CDR3
. | TRBJ2-4 | TRBD1 | TRBV4-1 | TGCGCCAGCAGCCCAGGGACAGGGGGCCTTATAGCCAAAAACATTCAGTACTTC | CASSPGTGGLIAKNIQYF
. | TRBJ1-5 | . | TRBV5-6 | TGTGCCAGCAGCTTGCTAGCCCGGGGCAATCAGCCCCAGCATTTT | CASSLLARGNQPQHF
. | TRBJ1-5 | . | TRBV6-5 | TGTGCCAGCAGCGGGCAGGGATACCAGCCCCAGCATTTT | CASSGQGYQPQHF
. | TRBJ1-2 | TRBD1 | TRBV19 | TGTGCCAGTAGTATGTTAGGACAGGGAGTCGGCTACACCTTC | CASSMLGQGVGYTF
. | TRBJ1-4 | . | TRBV4-1 | TGCGCCAGCAGCCTGGCAATGGGTGCCCCAGGTGAAAAACTGTTTTTT | CASSLAMGAPGEKLFF
. | TRBJ2-1 | . | TRBV4-1 | TGCGCCAGCAGCCACCGCGTAGTAGATGAGCAGTTCTTC | CASSHRVVDEQFF
. | TRBJ2-1 | . | TRBV24-1 | TGTGCCACCAGTGATCCGTCCAGGAGGGGGAGGAATGAGCAGTTCTTC | CATSDPSRRGRNEQFF
. | TRBJ2-3 | . | TRBV2 | TGTGCCAGCAGTGACGGGACCCTAGGAGAAGATACGCAGTATTTT | CASSDGTLGEDTQYF
. | TRBJ2-1 | TRBD2 | TRBV19 | TGTGCCAGTAGTATAGTAGCGGGGGGACGCAATGAGCAGTTCTTC | CASSIVAGGRNEQFF
. | TRBJ1-1 | . | TRBV9 | TGTGCCAGCAGCGTAGCTACGGGGTGGGAATCCGAAGCTTTCTTT | CASSVATGWESEAFF
. | TRBJ2-1 | . | TRBV2 | TGTGCCAGCAGTGGGCAGGGTGGGCCTAATGAGCAGTTCTTC | CASSGQGGPNEQFF
. | TRBJ2-5 | . | TRBV9 | TGTGCCAGCAGCGTAGCGTCACTAGAGACCCAGTACTTC | CASSVASLETQYF
. | TRBJ2-3 | TRBD2 | TRBV7-9 | TGTGCCAGCAGCTCGGCAGTAGCGGGAAGAGATACGCAGTATTTT | CASSSAVAGRDTQYF
. | TRBJ2-7 | TRBD1 | TRBV4-2 | TGTGCCAGCAGCCGCGGACAGGGCGGCTACGAGCAGTACTTC | CASSRGQGGYEQYF
. | TRBJ2-1 | TRBD2 | TRBV6-5 | TGTGCCAGCAGTTACTCAGCGGGGGGGCCCCATGAGCAGTTCTTC | CASSYSAGGPHEQFF
few | TRBJ2-1 | TRBD2 | TRBV19 | TGTGCCAGTAGTATACCTCCGGGACTAGCGGGATACAATGAGCAGTTCTTC | CASSIPPGLAGYNEQFF
. | TRBJ2-7 | TRBD1 | TRBV5-5 | TGTGCCAGCAGCATGGGGACAGGGGGGTACGAGCAGTACTTC | CASSMGTGGYEQYF
. | TRBJ2-3 | . | TRBV15 | TGTGCCACCAGCGAGGGCGGCAGGGTATCAACAGATACGCAGTATTTT | CATSEGGRVSTDTQYF
few | TRBJ1-5 | TRBD1 | TRBV7-6 | TGTGCCAGCAGCGCGGGGACAGGAGGAAATCAGCCCCAGCATTTT | CASSAGTGGNQPQHF
. | TRBJ1-2 | . | TRBV27 | TGTGCCAGCAGTAGAAACAGGGTCAGCTATGGCTACACCTTC | CASSRNRVSYGYTF
. | TRBJ1-5 | . | TRBV16 | TGTGCCAGCAGCCATTCGTCACAGGGCTATCAGCCCCAGCATTTT | CASSHSSQGYQPQHF
few | TRBJ1-1 | . | TRBV27 | TGTGCCAGCAGTTCCTTAGGGACATGGGGCACTGAAGCTTTCTTT | CASSSLGTWGTEAFF
. | TRBJ2-2 | . | TRBV6-4 | TGTGCCAGCAGACCTGACGGAATATACACCGGGGAGCTGTTTTTT | CASRPDGIYTGELFF
. | TRBJ1-2 | . | TRBV12-3/TRBV12-4 | TGTGCCAGCAGTTTACACCACTATGGCTACACCTTC | CASSLHHYGYTF
. | TRBJ2-3 | . | TRBV19 | TGTGCCAGTCGTTTAGCGGTCAGGGCAGATACGCAGTATTTT | CASRLAVRADTQYF
. | TRBJ1-1 | . | TRBV28 | TGTGCCAGCAGTCCCCATGGGGGGGCACGGACTGAAGCTTTCTTT | CASSPHGGARTEAFF
. | TRBJ2-6 | . | TRBV4-1 | TGCGCCAGCCGGGTGGGCCCGAAGTTTTCCTCTGGGGCCAACGTCCTGACTTTC | CASRVGPKFSSGANVLTF
once | TRBJ1-5 | . | TRBV2 | TGTGCCAGCAGTAAAGACGTGGACCCTAATCAGCCCCAGCATTTT | CASSKDVDPNQPQHF
. | TRBJ2-7 | . | TRBV6-1 | TGTGCCAGCAGTGAACCCTGGACTGTGAGCTCCTACGAGCAGTACTTC | CASSEPWTVSSYEQYF
. | TRBJ2-1 | . | TRBV4-1 | TGCGCCAGCAGCCAAGACCCAGGGCCTATTAACAATGAGCAGTTCTTC | CASSQDPGPINNEQFF
. | TRBJ1-1 | . | TRBV5-6 | TGTGCCAGCAGCTTAACGCAGTGGAGGGTTAGGCTGAACACTGAAGCTTTCTTT | CASSLTQWRVRLNTEAFF
. | TRBJ1-1 | . | TRBV4-1 | TGCGCCAGCAGCCCTGATTCCGGGAGCACTGAAGCTTTCTTT | CASSPDSGSTEAFF
. | TRBJ1-5 | . | TRBV7-2 | TGTGCCAGCAGCTTAGAGGGGTCGCAGCCCCAGCATTTT | CASSLEGSQPQHF
few | TRBJ2-7 | TRBD2 | TRBV10-1 | TGCGCCAGCAGTGAGTCTCTAGCGGGAGTCGACGAGCAGTACTTC | CASSESLAGVDEQYF
. | TRBJ2-3 | . | TRBV19 | TGTGCCAGTAGAGCCCTACTTGGGCGTACTAGCACAGATACGCAGTATTTT | CASRALLGRTSTDTQYF
. | TRBJ2-3 | TRBD2 | TRBV7-9 | TGTGCCAGCAGCCCGTCCCGACTAGCGGGAGAGGTAGATACGCAGTATTTT | CASSPSRLAGEVDTQYF
. | TRBJ2-1 | TRBD2 | TRBV10-3 | TGTGCCATCAGTGACCGGGAGGGGATCAGTGAGCAGTTCTTC | CAISDREGISEQFF
. | TRBJ2-5 | TRBD2 | TRBV28 | TGTGCCAGCAGTTCACCGACTAGCGGGAGACGAGAGACCCAGTACTTC | CASSSPTSGRRETQYF
. | TRBJ2-1 | . | TRBV28 | TGTGCCAGCAGCCCCCGCTCCGCCCGCTCCTACAATGAGCAGTTCTTC | CASSPRSARSYNEQFF
. | TRBJ2-7 | . | TRBV5-5 | TGTGCCAGCAGCTCTGACAGCCACGAGCAGTACTTC | CASSSDSHEQYF
. | TRBJ2-2 | . | TRBV11-2 | TGTGCCAGCAGCTTATTTATGGGTTTCGGGGAGCTGTTTTTT | CASSLFMGFGELFF
. | TRBJ2-3 | TRBD2 | TRBV5-1 | TGCGCCAGCAGCGGCGGGAGTTTGCTGGGTACGCAGTATTTT | CASSGGSLLGTQYF